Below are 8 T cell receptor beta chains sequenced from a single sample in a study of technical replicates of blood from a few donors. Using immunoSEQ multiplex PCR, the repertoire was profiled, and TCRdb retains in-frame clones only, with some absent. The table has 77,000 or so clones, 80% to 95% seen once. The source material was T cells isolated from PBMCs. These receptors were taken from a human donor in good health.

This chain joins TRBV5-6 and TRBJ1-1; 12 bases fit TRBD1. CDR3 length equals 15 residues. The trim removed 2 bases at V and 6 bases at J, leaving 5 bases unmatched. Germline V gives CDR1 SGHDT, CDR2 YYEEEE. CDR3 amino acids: CASSFGTGGEAEAFF. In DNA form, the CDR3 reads TGTGCCAGCAGCTTCGGGACAGGGGGCGAGGCTGAAGCTTTCTTT. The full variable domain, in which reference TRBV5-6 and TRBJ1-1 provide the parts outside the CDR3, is DAGVTQSPTHLIKTRGQQVTLRCSPKSGHDTVSWYQQALGQGPQFIFQYYEEEERQRGNFPDRFSGHQFPNYSSELNVNALLLGDSALYLCASSFGTGGEAEAFFGQGTRLTVV.

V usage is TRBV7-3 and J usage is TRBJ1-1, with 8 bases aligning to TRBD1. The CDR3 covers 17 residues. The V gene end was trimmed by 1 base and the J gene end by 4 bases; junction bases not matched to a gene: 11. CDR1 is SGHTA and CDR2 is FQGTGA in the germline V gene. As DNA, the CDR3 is TGTGCCAGCAGCTTAAGAGGTGGACAGGGCTCGGGCACTGAAGCTTTCTTT. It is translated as CASSLRGGQGSGTEAFF.

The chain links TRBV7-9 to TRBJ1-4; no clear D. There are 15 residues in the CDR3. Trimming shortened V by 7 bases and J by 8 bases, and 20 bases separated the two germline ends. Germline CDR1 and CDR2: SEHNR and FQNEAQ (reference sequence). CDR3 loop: CASTPPDDPGEKLFF. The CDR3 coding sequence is TGTGCCAGCACCCCCCCCGATGATCCGGGGGAAAAACTGTTTTTT.

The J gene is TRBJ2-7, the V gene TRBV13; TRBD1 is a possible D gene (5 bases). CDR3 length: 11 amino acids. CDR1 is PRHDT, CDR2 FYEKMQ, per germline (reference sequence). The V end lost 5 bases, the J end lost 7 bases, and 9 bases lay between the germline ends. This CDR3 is CASSDRQEQYF. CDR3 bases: TGTGCCAGCAGCGACCGACAGGAGCAGTACTTC.

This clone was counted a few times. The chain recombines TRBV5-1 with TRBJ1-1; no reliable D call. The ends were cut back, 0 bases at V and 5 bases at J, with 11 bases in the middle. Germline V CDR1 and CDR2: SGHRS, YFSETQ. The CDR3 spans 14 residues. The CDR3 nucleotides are TGCGCCAGCAGCTTGGAAGGTCGGAGGACTGAAGCTTTCTTT. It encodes CASSLEGRRTEAFF.

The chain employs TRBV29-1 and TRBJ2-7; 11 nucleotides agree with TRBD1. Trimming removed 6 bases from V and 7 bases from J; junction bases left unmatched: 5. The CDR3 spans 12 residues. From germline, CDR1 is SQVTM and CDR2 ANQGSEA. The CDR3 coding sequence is TGCAGCGTGATTGGGACAGGGGGAGAGCAGTACTTC. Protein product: CSVIGTGGEQYF.

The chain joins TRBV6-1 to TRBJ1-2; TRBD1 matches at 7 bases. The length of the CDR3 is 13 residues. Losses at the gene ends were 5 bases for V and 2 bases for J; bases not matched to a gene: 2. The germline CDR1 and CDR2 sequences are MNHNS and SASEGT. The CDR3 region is CASSRDRNYGYTF. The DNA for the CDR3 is TGTGCCAGCAGTAGGGACAGAAACTATGGCTACACCTTC.

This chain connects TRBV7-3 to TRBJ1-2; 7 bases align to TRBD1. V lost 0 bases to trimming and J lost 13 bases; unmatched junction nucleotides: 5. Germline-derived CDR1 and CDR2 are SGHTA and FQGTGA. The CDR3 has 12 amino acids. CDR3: CASSLTTGSGTF. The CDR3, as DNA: TGTGCCAGCAGCTTAACGACAGGGTCCGGCACCTTC.